The 21 T cell receptor beta chains listed next were all sequenced from one sample in a study of breast tumors, draining lymph nodes, adjacent tissues. Each CDR3 protein is one row after TCRdb ran MiXCR on the multiplex PCR reads. The sample has about 46,000 distinct CDR3 sequences; more than 20% are singletons. The sequenced material came from breast tumor tissue. All receptors derive from a female donor with breast cancer. Some clones in this sample may be carry-over from other donors' samples.

This clonotype was counted only a few times. The chain is built from TRBV29-1 and TRBJ2-5, with 8 bases identical to TRBD2. CDR3 length: 14 amino acids. After removal of 3 bases from V and 5 bases from J, the junction contained 8 bases not matched to a gene. CDR1 and CDR2 from the germline V gene are SQVTM and ANQGSEA. The chain's CDR3 is CSVDKAGVGETQYF. DNA of the CDR3: TGCAGCGTTGATAAAGCGGGGGTCGGGGAGACCCAGTACTTC.

This clonotype was recorded at least ten times. This chain joins TRBV7-8 and TRBJ1-5, with D possibly TRBD1 on 6 matching bases. This CDR3 is built from 16 residues. The germline gives CDR1 SGHVS, CDR2 FQNEAQ. V lost 1 base to trimming and J lost 7 bases, with 17 bases between them. The CDR3 DNA follows: TGTGCCAGCAGCTTAGTCCTCAGGGGAAGTGGGCAGCCCCAGCATTTT. Protein: CASSLVLRGSGQPQHF.

This clonotype has at least ten counts. This chain joins TRBV20-1 and TRBJ2-7; D might be TRBD1 (6 bases). Trimming removed 3 bases from V and 2 bases from J, with 14 bases in between. The CDR3 is made up of 14 amino acids. Germline-derived CDR1 and CDR2 are DFQATT and SNEGSKA (reference sequence). CDR3 loop: CSARETGSAYEQYF. The CDR3 DNA reads as TGCAGTGCTAGGGAGACAGGATCCGCCTACGAGCAGTACTTC.

This clonotype was recorded once. An end of the junction does not agree with germline; a read error may underlie this. The rearrangement uses TRBV19 and TRBJ1-4; tentative D call: TRBD1 (5 bases). Germline assignment: CDR1 LNHDA and CDR2 SQIVND (reference sequence). The CDR3 totals 11 residues. The CDR3 nucleotides read TGTGCCAGTAGCCAGGGTGAAAAACTGTCTTTT. This gives the protein CASSQGEKLSF.

This clonotype was counted a few times. The V and J genes are TRBV2 and TRBJ2-4; D possibly corresponds to TRBD1 (5 bases). Germline V gives CDR1 SNHLY, CDR2 FYNNEI. This CDR3 contains 12 residues. The germline V and J ends were trimmed by 5 bases and 6 bases, with 8 bases remaining between them. The CDR3 nucleotides are TGTGCCAGCAGTCCCGACAGAAACATTCAGTACTTC. This encodes CASSPDRNIQYF.

The J gene is TRBJ1-1, the V gene TRBV7-8; no clear D gene. V lost 1 base and J lost 6, with 9 bases in between. The CDR3 extends over 13 amino acids. Germline CDR1 reads SGHVS; CDR2 reads FQNEAQ. The CDR3: CASSLVGRAEAFF. For the CDR3, the DNA is TGTGCCAGCAGCTTAGTGGGTAGGGCTGAAGCTTTCTTT.

The chain links TRBV28 to TRBJ1-2; 8 nucleotides align to TRBD1. Per the germline V gene, CDR1 is MDHEN and CDR2 is SYDVKM. The CDR3 runs to 15 residues. The junction had 6 bases not matched to a gene; V was cut back by 2 bases and J by 4 bases. DNA of the CDR3: TGTGCCAGCAGTTTAGGCACAGGGGGAGTCTATGGCTACACCTTC. Amino acid sequence: CASSLGTGGVYGYTF.

This clonotype was detected many times. This chain connects TRBV19 to TRBJ1-5; no clear D gene. The CDR3 is 13 residues long. V lost 6 bases to trimming and J lost 0 bases, with 6 bases between them. Germline V gene sequence: CDR1 LNHDA, CDR2 SQIVND (reference sequence). The CDR3 loop reads CASRRLSNQPQHF. As DNA, the CDR3 is TGTGCCAGTAGGCGGCTTAGCAATCAGCCCCAGCATTTT.

With regard to this clonotype: A read error is possible here, since a much larger clone lies one base away. A read error is likely, as this CDR3 ends without the conserved phenylalanine or tryptophan. The CDR3 nucleotides are TGCAGTGCTAGGGGAACAGGGGGAGGGGAAGCTTTCCTT. Translation gives CSARGTGGGEAFL. The V gene is TRBV20-1, the J gene TRBJ1-1; 8 bases are a match to TRBD1. J gave up 8 bases and V 3 bases, and 8 bases lay outside the gene matches. Germline values: CDR1 DFQATT, CDR2 SNEGSKA (reference sequence). The CDR3 is made up of 13 amino acids.

The sample holds many counts of this clonotype. This rearrangement joins TRBV2 to TRBJ2-7; D uncertain. Germline V gene data show CDR1 as SNHLY and CDR2 as FYNNEI. The CDR3 runs 12 residues. Trimming shortened V by 7 bases and J by 2 bases, and 9 bases separated the two germline ends. The CDR3 region is CASNAATYEQYF. DNA of the CDR3: TGTGCCAGCAACGCCGCCACCTACGAGCAGTACTTC.

This clonotype was seen repeatedly, ten times or more. The genes are TRBV10-1 and TRBJ2-2; D remains unclear. Trimming cost V 8 bases and J 4 bases, with 5 bases left between them. CDR1 and CDR2 from the germline V gene are WNHNN and SYGVQD (reference sequence). This CDR3 is 11 amino acids long. CDR3 nucleotides: TGCGCCAGCGGAAGCACCGGGGAGCTGTTTTTT. Its protein product is CASGSTGELFF.

This clonotype was counted many times. This chain uses TRBV5-1 with TRBJ2-5, with D possibly matching TRBD1 (6 bases). The CDR3 is 16 residues long. The V gene's germline CDR1 is SGHRS and CDR2 YFSETQ. Trimming took off 1 base at V and 5 bases at J, with 18 bases between the two ends. DNA for the CDR3: TGCGCCAGCAGCTTGAACAGGGTGGTTGTGTCGGAGACCCAGTACTTC. This encodes CASSLNRVVVSETQYF.

The chain is built from TRBV10-3 and TRBJ1-1; no clear D. V lost 10 bases, J lost 0 bases, and 15 bases lay in between. CDR3 length: 14 amino acids. The V gene's germline CDR1 is ENHRY and CDR2 SYGVKD. The CDR3 coding sequence is TGTGCCACCCAACCGGGTAGGATGAACACTGAAGCTTTCTTT. Protein: CATQPGRMNTEAFF.

This clonotype was seen repeatedly, ten times or more. This rearrangement joins TRBV11-2 to TRBJ2-7; D gene uncertain. The CDR3 spans 15 residues. Trimming took 5 bases from V and 0 from J, leaving 14 bases between them. The germline gives CDR1 SGHAT, CDR2 FQNNGV. The CDR3: CASSPSNSFSYEQYF. The CDR3 nucleotides read TGTGCCAGCAGCCCCTCGAATAGCTTCTCCTACGAGCAGTACTTC. The entire variable domain, with the rest obtained from reference TRBV11-2 and TRBJ2-7, is as follows: EAGVAQSPRYKIIEKRQSVAFWCNPISGHATLYWYQQILGQGPKLLIQFQNNGVVDDSQLPKDRFSAERLKGVDSTLKIQPAKLEDSAVYLCASSPSNSFSYEQYFGPGTRLTVT.

This clonotype was seen ten or more times. V gene TRBV20-1 combines with J gene TRBJ1-2, with a tentative D call TRBD1 (5 bases). Germline V gene sequence: CDR1 DFQATT, CDR2 SNEGSKA (reference sequence). V was trimmed by 6 bases and J by 4 bases, leaving 18 bases between them. The CDR3 is 14 amino acids. CDR3 in amino acids: CSAAGTAHIYGYTF. CDR3 nucleotides: TGCAGTGCCGCGGGGACCGCTCACATCTATGGCTACACCTTC.

This chain links TRBV30 with TRBJ1-4, with D tentatively TRBD1 (6 bases). Trimming shortened V by 0 bases and J by 8 bases, and 16 bases separated the two germline ends. The CDR3 consists of 15 residues. Germline lookup yields CDR1 GTSNPN and CDR2 SVGIG (reference sequence). CDR3 sequence (DNA): TGTGCCTGGAGTGTATTCGGTACAGGGCAGGAAAAACTGTTTTTT. Translation gives CAWSVFGTGQEKLFF. Using reference TRBV30 and TRBJ1-4 for the parts outside the CDR3, the full variable domain is SQTIHQWPATLVQPVGSPLSLECTVEGTSNPNLYWYRQAAGRGLQLLFYSVGIGQISSEVPQNLSASRPQDRQFILSSKKLLLSDSGFYLCAWSVFGTGQEKLFFGSGTQLSVL.

This clonotype was seen repeatedly, ten times or more. The rearrangement uses TRBV15 and TRBJ1-6, with unresolved D. Germline V lookup: CDR1 LNHNV, CDR2 YYDKDF (reference sequence). The CDR3 has 14 amino acids. The germline V and J ends were trimmed by 0 bases and 7 bases, with 7 bases remaining between them. DNA of the CDR3: TGTGCCACCAGCAGAGAACAGTCGAATTCACCCCTCCACTTT. Amino acids: CATSREQSNSPLHF.

About this clonotype itself: This may be a read error: a much more frequent sequence differs by one nucleotide. This sequence joins TRBV7-3 and TRBJ2-1, with D possibly being TRBD1 (5 bases). Germline V CDR1 and CDR2: SGHTA, FQGTGA. There are 14 residues in the CDR3. V was clipped by 7 bases and J by 2 bases, with 12 bases between them. The CDR3 DNA reads as TGTGCCAGCAACCCAGGGCTAGCCTACAATGAGCAGTTCTTC. It encodes CASNPGLAYNEQFF. Full variable domain (missing parts from reference TRBV7-3 and TRBJ2-1): GAGVSQTPSNKVTEKGKYVELRCDPISGHTALYWYRQSLGQGPEFLIYFQGTGAADDSGLPNDRFFAVRPEGSVSTLKIQRTERGDSAVYLCASNPGLAYNEQFFGPGTRLTVL.

The table lists this clonotype with many counts. The chain recombines TRBV6-5 with TRBJ2-3, with 8 bases aligning to TRBD1. The CDR3 has 16 residues. CDR1 and CDR2 (germline): MNHEY, SVGAGI. V dropped 2 bases and J dropped 0; count of bases not matched to a gene: 4. The CDR3 region is CASSYGQGGSTDTQYF. The CDR3 DNA reads as TGTGCCAGCAGTTACGGACAGGGTGGGAGCACAGATACGCAGTATTTT.

This clonotype was observed a handful of times. A read error is possible here, since a much larger clone lies one base away. The V call is TRBV11-2, the J call TRBJ2-1; D gene unclear. Germline loops: CDR1 SGHAT, CDR2 FQNNGV. The CDR3 has 15 residues. V lost 5 bases and J 9 bases, leaving 20 bases between the germline ends. The CDR3 sequence: CASSLTRRQNSEQFF. CDR3 bases: TGTGCCAGCAGCCTCACCAGACGGCAAAACAGTGAGCAGTTCTTC.

This clonotype was recorded at least ten times. V gene TRBV6-6 combines with J gene TRBJ1-5; D is perhaps TRBD1 (5 bases). The CDR3 has 15 amino acids. Deletions cut 0 bases from V and 5 bases from J, with 11 bases between. From germline, CDR1 is MNHNY and CDR2 SVGAGI (reference sequence). The CDR3 spells CASSYSGGMDQPQHF. The CDR3 nucleotides read TGTGCCAGCAGTTACTCGGGGGGGATGGATCAGCCCCAGCATTTT.